These T cell receptor beta chains were read from a single sample in a study of OX40 agonist ivuxolimab in advanced cancers. Clones were sequenced by immunoSEQ multiplex PCR, and TCRdb holds only the in-frame ones, with some missing. The repertoire has 60,000 to 85,000 clones, about four fifths of them found once; the top ten carry around 6.7%. Sample: CD4+ or CD8+ T cells sorted from blood, taken in a trial of the OX40 agonist ivuxolimab. Receptor source: an adult with an advanced solid tumor such as melanoma, head and neck, liver or kidney cancer. CDR3s include the opening cysteine and the closing phenylalanine or tryptophan. D genes are given only for firm matches. Rows give clone size only sometimes, using once, few, many, or a class for an expanded clone.

j_call | v_call | d_call | clone_size | cdr3_aa | cdr3_nt
TRBJ2-1 | TRBV5-1 | NA | NA | CASSLSFGGRDNEQFF | TGCGCCAGCAGCTTGTCGTTCGGGGGCCGGGACAATGAGCAGTTCTTC
TRBJ2-1 | TRBV5-1 | TRBD2 | once | CASGEGTSLYNEQFF | TGCGCCAGCGGAGAGGGGACTAGCCTTTACAATGAGCAGTTCTTC
TRBJ1-5 | TRBV29-1 | NA | NA | CSVAGGDTNQPQHF | TGCAGCGTCGCCGGAGGGGACACAAATCAGCCCCAGCATTTT
TRBJ2-1 | TRBV6-1 | NA | NA | CASSGGRAFEQGQFF | TGTGCCAGCAGTGGTGGCAGGGCCTTTGAGCAGGGGCAGTTCTTC
TRBJ1-5 | TRBV19 | TRBD1 | many | CASNTGGDSNQPQHF | TGTGCCAGCAATACAGGGGGGGATAGCAATCAGCCCCAGCATTTT
TRBJ2-2 | TRBV19 | TRBD2 | NA | CASKLAGVETGELFF | TGTGCCAGTAAACTAGCGGGAGTTGAGACCGGGGAGCTGTTTTTT
TRBJ1-1 | TRBV10-3 | TRBD1 | NA | CAISEDRDTEAFF | TGTGCCATCAGTGAGGACAGGGACACTGAAGCTTTCTTT
TRBJ1-1 | TRBV29-1 | NA | NA | CSALGGRGGTEAFF | TGCAGCGCGTTGGGGGGACGAGGTGGAACTGAAGCTTTCTTT
TRBJ1-5 | TRBV6-5 | NA | few | CASSYGSLGSNQPQHF | TGTGCCAGCAGTTACGGGAGCCTGGGAAGCAATCAGCCCCAGCATTTT
TRBJ2-1 | TRBV6-5 | TRBD2 | NA | CASSTSGAYNEQFF | TGTGCCAGCAGTACTAGCGGCGCCTACAATGAGCAGTTCTTC
TRBJ2-3 | TRBV7-8 | NA | NA | CASSQLRSRTERDTQYF | TGTGCCAGCAGCCAATTGCGGAGCAGGACTGAGCGAGATACGCAGTATTTT
TRBJ1-1 | TRBV7-2 | NA | NA | CASSLGGADTEAFF | TGTGCCAGCAGCTTAGGGGGGGCGGACACTGAAGCTTTCTTT
TRBJ1-5 | TRBV23-1 | NA | NA | CASSQLPTGTFLKHSNQPQHF | TGCGCCAGCAGTCAACTTCCAACCGGGACGTTCCTTAAGCATAGCAATCAGCCCCAGCATTTT
TRBJ1-6 | TRBV6-6 | TRBD1 | NA | CASSVLTGALSPLHF | TGTGCCAGCAGTGTCCTCACAGGGGCCCTTTCACCCCTCCACTTT
TRBJ1-5 | TRBV2 | NA | NA | CASSKGQNQPQHF | TGTGCCAGCAGTAAAGGACAGAATCAGCCCCAGCATTTT
TRBJ2-3 | TRBV6-1 | NA | NA | CASSGGSFPDTQYF | TGTGCCAGCAGTGGAGGATCTTTCCCAGATACGCAGTATTTT
TRBJ1-1 | TRBV4-2 | NA | NA | CASSQDWQNTEAFF | TGTGCCAGCAGCCAAGACTGGCAGAACACTGAAGCTTTCTTT
TRBJ1-1 | TRBV19 | NA | NA | CASSIGPGNTEAFF | TGTGCCAGTAGTATAGGTCCGGGGAACACTGAAGCTTTCTTT
TRBJ2-7 | TRBV28 | TRBD2 | NA | CASSLYTSGRGDEQYF | TGTGCCAGCAGTTTATACACTAGCGGGAGGGGGGACGAGCAGTACTTC
TRBJ2-3 | TRBV5-1 | TRBD2 | once | CASSVGLAGGTDTQYF | TGCGCCAGCAGCGTTGGACTAGCGGGGGGCACAGATACGCAGTATTTT
TRBJ1-5 | TRBV2 | NA | NA | CASSVTLTNQPQHF | TGTGCCAGCAGTGTTACACTGACCAATCAGCCCCAGCATTTT
TRBJ2-3 | TRBV6-5 | TRBD2 | NA | CASASTSGVGDTQYF | TGTGCCAGCGCCTCTACTAGCGGGGTAGGAGATACGCAGTATTTT
TRBJ1-2 | TRBV9 | NA | NA | CASSVADYGYTF | TGTGCCAGCAGCGTAGCCGACTATGGCTACACCTTC
TRBJ2-2 | TRBV6-5 | NA | NA | CASRPGEHTGELFF | TGTGCCAGCAGGCCCGGGGAGCACACCGGGGAGCTGTTTTTT
TRBJ2-1 | TRBV7-2 | TRBD2 | NA | CASSFRGLAGGQFF | TGTGCCAGCAGCTTCCGAGGACTAGCGGGGGGGCAGTTCTTC
TRBJ1-1 | TRBV5-4 | NA | NA | CASSLGLGPRAFF | TGTGCCAGCAGCTTGGGATTGGGGCCGAGAGCTTTCTTT
TRBJ2-1 | TRBV7-8 | NA | NA | CASSLGPRYNEQFF | TGTGCCAGCAGCTTAGGGCCCCGATACAATGAGCAGTTCTTC
TRBJ2-3 | TRBV2 | TRBD2 | NA | CASSAAGGLIDTQYF | TGTGCCAGCAGTGCTGCGGGGGGGCTGATAGATACGCAGTATTTT
TRBJ2-1 | TRBV15 | NA | NA | CATSRDGSGNEQFF | TGTGCCACCAGCAGAGATGGTAGCGGCAATGAGCAGTTCTTC
TRBJ2-3 | TRBV2 | TRBD1 | NA | CASSGQGYTDTQYF | TGTGCCAGCAGCGGACAGGGGTACACAGATACGCAGTATTTT
TRBJ2-7 | TRBV6-6 | TRBD2 | NA | CASSYSVTSGEQYF | TGTGCCAGCAGTTACAGCGTGACTAGCGGAGAGCAGTACTTC
TRBJ2-2 | TRBV27 | TRBD2 | NA | CASRLLAGMAGELFF | TGTGCCAGCAGGTTACTAGCGGGAATGGCCGGGGAGCTGTTTTTT
TRBJ2-2 | TRBV7-3 | TRBD1 | NA | CASAQGANGELFF | TGTGCCAGTGCACAGGGGGCTAACGGGGAGCTGTTTTTT
TRBJ1-3 | TRBV9 | NA | few | CASSGTGTRGNTIYF | TGTGCCAGCAGCGGTACCGGGACCCGTGGAAACACCATATATTTT
TRBJ2-5 | TRBV6-1 | NA | NA | CASSETGQSQETQYF | TGTGCCAGCAGTGAGACGGGACAAAGTCAAGAGACCCAGTACTTC
TRBJ2-1 | TRBV4-2 | TRBD2 | NA | CASSQKLGQAGGTNEQFF | TGTGCCAGCAGCCAAAAATTGGGGCAAGCGGGAGGCACTAATGAGCAGTTCTTC
TRBJ2-1 | TRBV7-9 | TRBD2 | NA | CASSLASTSGGGERQFF | TGTGCCAGCAGCTTAGCCTCAACTAGCGGGGGCGGGGAGAGGCAGTTCTTC
TRBJ2-3 | TRBV9 | TRBD2 | NA | CASSARSGGAWTDTQYF | TGTGCCAGCAGCGCCCGGAGCGGGGGGGCCTGGACAGATACGCAGTATTTT
TRBJ2-5 | TRBV5-1 | NA | NA | CASSLGLGLGETQYF | TGCGCCAGCAGCTTGGGGCTGGGGCTCGGAGAGACCCAGTACTTC
TRBJ1-2 | TRBV5-6 | NA | NA | CASSLDRTYGYTF | TGTGCCAGCAGCCTGGACAGAACCTATGGCTACACCTTC
TRBJ2-3 | TRBV5-4 | NA | NA | CASSSRGPDTQYF | TGTGCCAGCAGTTCAAGGGGCCCAGATACGCAGTATTTT
TRBJ2-3 | TRBV9 | TRBD2 | NA | CASSPLLVAGGTDTQYF | TGTGCCAGCAGCCCCCTACTCGTAGCGGGGGGCACAGATACGCAGTATTTT
TRBJ2-1 | TRBV5-6 | NA | NA | CASSLAPGANEQFF | TGTGCCAGCAGCTTGGCGCCAGGGGCCAATGAGCAGTTCTTC
TRBJ2-3 | TRBV2 | TRBD2 | NA | CASSVQRGPGRGDTQYF | TGTGCCAGCAGTGTTCAGCGGGGTCCGGGGCGCGGAGATACGCAGTATTTT
TRBJ2-5 | TRBV10-3 | TRBD1 | NA | CAISGSGGETQYF | TGTGCCATCAGTGGCTCAGGGGGAGAGACCCAGTACTTC
TRBJ1-2 | TRBV5-4 | NA | NA | CASNFGGSDYGYTF | TGTGCCAGCAACTTCGGGGGTTCGGACTATGGCTACACCTTC
TRBJ1-4 | TRBV7-8 | TRBD1 | few | CASTPGQVNEKLFF | TGTGCCAGCACCCCCGGACAGGTTAATGAAAAACTGTTTTTT
TRBJ2-6 | TRBV28 | NA | NA | CATRGRTNSGANVLTF | TGTGCCACCCGAGGGCGGACAAACTCTGGGGCCAACGTCCTGACTTTC
TRBJ2-3 | TRBV2 | NA | NA | CASKTAGRISTDTQYF | TGTGCCAGCAAGACGGCAGGAAGAATAAGCACAGATACGCAGTATTTT
TRBJ1-2 | TRBV5-5 | NA | NA | CASSPGKVSGFYGYTF | TGTGCCAGCAGCCCGGGGAAGGTGTCAGGGTTTTATGGCTACACCTTC
TRBJ2-3 | TRBV5-1 | TRBD2 | NA | CASSLLAGARGDTQYF | TGCGCCAGCAGTTTACTAGCGGGGGCCAGAGGGGATACGCAGTATTTT
TRBJ1-5 | TRBV4-2 | NA | NA | CASSQDLGVNQPQHF | TGTGCCAGCAGCCAAGATTTGGGGGTGAATCAGCCCCAGCATTTT
TRBJ2-3 | TRBV11-3 | TRBD2 | few | CASSFTGLAGGLGTDTQYF | TGTGCCAGCAGCTTTACGGGACTAGCGGGAGGGCTGGGAACAGATACGCAGTATTTT
TRBJ2-1 | TRBV7-6 | TRBD2 | NA | CASSSEGLAGDNEQFF | TGTGCCAGCAGCTCAGAAGGACTAGCGGGGGACAATGAGCAGTTCTTC
TRBJ2-7 | TRBV18 | NA | NA | CASSPQNEQYF | TGTGCCAGCTCACCACAAAACGAGCAGTACTTC
TRBJ1-2 | TRBV5-1 | NA | once | CASSPGPADYGYTF | TGCGCCAGCAGCCCGGGACCGGCTGACTATGGCTACACCTTC
TRBJ2-1 | TRBV2 | NA | NA | CASMSSSADEQFF | TGTGCCAGCATGTCGTCCAGCGCTGATGAGCAGTTCTTC
TRBJ1-1 | TRBV4-3 | NA | NA | CASSQDSLGNTEAFF | TGCGCCAGCAGCCAAGATTCCCTAGGGAACACTGAAGCTTTCTTT
TRBJ2-3 | TRBV13 | NA | few | CASSYDGTDTQYF | TGTGCCAGCAGCTATGACGGCACAGATACGCAGTATTTT
TRBJ2-2 | TRBV10-3 | NA | NA | CAIQENTGELFF | TGTGCCATCCAGGAGAACACCGGGGAGCTGTTTTTT